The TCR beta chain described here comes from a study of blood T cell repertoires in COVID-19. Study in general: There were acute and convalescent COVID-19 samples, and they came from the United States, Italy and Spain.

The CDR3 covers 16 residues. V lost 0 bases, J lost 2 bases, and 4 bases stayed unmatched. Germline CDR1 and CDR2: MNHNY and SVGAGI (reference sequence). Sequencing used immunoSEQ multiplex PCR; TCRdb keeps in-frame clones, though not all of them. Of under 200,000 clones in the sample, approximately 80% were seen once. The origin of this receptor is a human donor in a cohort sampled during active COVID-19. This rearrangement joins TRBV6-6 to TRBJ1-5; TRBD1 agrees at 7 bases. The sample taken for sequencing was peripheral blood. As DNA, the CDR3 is TGTGCCAGCAGTTACTCTAGACAGGGCGGCAATCAGCCCCAGCATTTT. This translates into CASSYSRQGGNQPQHF.